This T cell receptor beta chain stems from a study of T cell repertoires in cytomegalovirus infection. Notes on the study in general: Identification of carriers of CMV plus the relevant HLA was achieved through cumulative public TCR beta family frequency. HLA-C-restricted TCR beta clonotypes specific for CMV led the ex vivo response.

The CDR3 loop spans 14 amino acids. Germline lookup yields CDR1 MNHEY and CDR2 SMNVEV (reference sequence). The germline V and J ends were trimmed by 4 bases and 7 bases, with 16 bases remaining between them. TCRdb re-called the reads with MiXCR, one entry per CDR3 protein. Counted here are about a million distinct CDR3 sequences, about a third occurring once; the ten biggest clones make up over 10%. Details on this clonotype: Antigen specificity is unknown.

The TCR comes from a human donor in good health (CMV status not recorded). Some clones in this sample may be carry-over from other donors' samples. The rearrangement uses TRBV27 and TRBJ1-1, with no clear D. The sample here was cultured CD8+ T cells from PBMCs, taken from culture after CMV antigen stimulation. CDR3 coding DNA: TGTGCCAGCAGTTCCGGTGGGATTCAAGATGAAGCTTTCTTT. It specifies CASSSGGIQDEAFF.